Below, one TCR beta chain is given with its context. This specimen comes from a study of HIV-infected children after antiretroviral therapy interruption. Study information: Weeks 0, 48 and 150 were sampled under continuous treatment.

Treatment here: PENTA 11 planned treatment interruption arm or continuous ART arm. At least 24 weeks of at least three-drug ART, in children 2 to 15 years. Sorting from thawed PBMCs isolated naive CD4+ CD45RA+ CD45RO- T cells. The TCR library was built from RNA with a 3' RACE protocol and unique molecular identifiers. TCRdb fed the 3' RACE reads into MiXCR, producing one record per CDR3 protein. The table lists fewer than 100,000 distinct CDR3 sequences, approximately 6.9% of them singletons. The source material was CD45RA+ CD4+ T cells from PBMCs, pooled from several time points, sampled from a donor given antiretroviral therapy, either interrupted or continuous. This sample's subset: naive CD4+ CD45RA+ CD45RO- T cells. This receptor was obtained from a pool of human donors with HIV.

The CDR3 is CSARQGSSYEQYF. Written as DNA, the CDR3 is TGCAGTGCTAGGCAGGGGTCCTCCTACGAGCAGTACTTC. This sequence joins TRBV20-1 and TRBJ2-7; weak D call: TRBD1 (6 bases). This CDR3 contains 13 residues. Germline V lookup: CDR1 DFQATT, CDR2 SNEGSKA (reference sequence). With 3 bases removed from V and 0 bases from J, the gap between germline ends came to 9 bases.